These 17 T cell receptor beta chains were all obtained from the same sample, sequenced in a study of shared clonotypes between healthy human individuals. Produced via immunoSEQ multiplex PCR; TCRdb's table is partial and in-frame only. The repertoire includes some 2,500,000 clones, 90% to 95% of them detected once, and around 0.37% sits in the top ten. The sample consisted of naive CD4+ T cells from PBMCs. Documented subset: CD45RA+ positively selected. Source of these receptors: a man aged 18 to 30 in good health. Some clones in this sample may be carry-over from other donors' samples.

This clone was seen once. The chain employs TRBV7-3 and TRBJ1-1, with 9 bases identical to TRBD1. This CDR3 comprises 17 residues. Germline CDR1 is SGHTA and CDR2 is FQGTGA. Trimming took 5 bases from V and 3 from J; bases not matched to a gene: 13. CDR3 sequence reads: CASSPTPGTGSDTEAFF. The CDR3 DNA is TGTGCCAGCAGCCCTACTCCCGGGACAGGGTCTGACACTGAAGCTTTCTTT. The full variable domain, its missing parts supplied by reference TRBV7-3 and TRBJ1-1, is GAGVSQTPSNKVTEKGKYVELRCDPISGHTALYWYRQSLGQGPEFLIYFQGTGAADDSGLPNDRFFAVRPEGSVSTLKIQRTERGDSAVYLCASSPTPGTGSDTEAFFGQGTRLTVV.

To note about this clone: The sample holds other DNA sequences that translate to the same CDR3. The CDR3 region has the DNA TGCGCCAGCAGCTTGGCTCAGGGGTCCGGGGAGCTGTTTTTT. Its translation is CASSLAQGSGELFF. The J gene is TRBJ2-2, the V gene TRBV5-1; the D gene is possibly TRBD1 (6 bases). Germline loops: CDR1 SGHRS, CDR2 YFSETQ. The CDR3 totals 14 residues. The V end was cut by 0 bases, the J end by 6 bases, with 9 bases between.

This sequence joins TRBV18 and TRBJ1-2; D might be TRBD1 (6 bases). V was pared by 2 bases and J by 8 bases, with 18 bases between. CDR3 size: 15 residues. Germline CDR1 and CDR2: KGHSH and LQKENI. The CDR3 DNA follows: TGTGCCAGCTCACCAATCGATGGTCAGGGGAGAGGCTACACCTTC. Protein sequence: CASSPIDGQGRGYTF.

The count of this clone is one. The rearrangement links TRBV18 to TRBJ2-7; TRBD1 agrees at 8 bases. Per the germline V gene, CDR1 is KGHSH and CDR2 is LQKENI. CDR3 length equals 16 residues. With 1 base clipped from V and 6 bases from J, the junction kept 11 bases outside the gene matches. The CDR3 sequence is CASSPLVQGVMGEQYF. Written as DNA, the CDR3 is TGTGCCAGCTCACCACTTGTACAGGGGGTCATGGGCGAGCAGTACTTC.

The V call is TRBV28, the J call TRBJ1-5, with 7 bases lining up with TRBD1. Trimming removed 6 bases from V and 9 bases from J; junction bases left unmatched: 8. This CDR3 is built from 13 residues. CDR1 and CDR2 from the germline V gene are MDHEN and SYDVKM. The CDR3 nucleotides are TGTGCCAGCAGCCAACAGGGGCCCTGGCCCCAGCATTTT. Its protein is CASSQQGPWPQHF.

V and J are TRBV28 and TRBJ2-5; D is uncertain. The end of the DNA is better explained by TRBJ2-7, so the J call may be wrong. The CDR3 length is 12 residues. Germline V gives CDR1 MDHEN, CDR2 SYDVKM. In DNA form, the CDR3 reads TGTGCCAGCAGTTTGTCCTTTGGCGAGCAGTACTTC. Protein sequence: CASSLSFGEQYF.

This clone was seen more than once but under ten times. J is TRBJ2-2 and V is TRBV7-2, with D perhaps matching TRBD2 (5 bases). Trimming removed 6 bases from V and 7 bases from J, with 15 bases in between. Germline V gene lookup returns CDR1 SGHTA and CDR2 FQGNSA. The CDR3 runs 14 residues. The CDR3 DNA is TGTGCCAGCAGTCGAGCCGTCGAGGGCGGGGAGCTGTTTTTT. This gives the protein CASSRAVEGGELFF.

DNA of the CDR3: TGTGCCAGCAGTGAACTCCGGCAGGCAAACACAGATACGCAGTATTTT. Translating gives CASSELRQANTDTQYF. The V and J genes are TRBV6-1 and TRBJ2-3; D is unclear. The CDR3 contains 16 residues. Per germline, CDR1 MNHNS and CDR2 SASEGT. Trimming pared 2 bases from V and 2 bases from J, leaving 14 bases between.

A single count supports this clone. The V gene is TRBV28, the J gene TRBJ2-1; 11 bases are shared with TRBD2. The CDR3 extends over 16 amino acids. Losses at the gene ends were 1 base for V and 2 bases for J; bases not matched to a gene: 1. Looked up from germline, CDR1 is MDHEN and CDR2 is SYDVKM. For the CDR3, the DNA is TGTGCCAGCAGTTTATCGGGACTAGCGGCCTACAATGAGCAGTTCTTC. Its translation is CASSLSGLAAYNEQFF.

The CDR3 is CASNKGLAAYEDTQYF. The CDR3 DNA reads TGCGCCAGCAACAAAGGACTAGCCGCCTATGAGGATACGCAGTATTTT. J is TRBJ2-3 and V is TRBV5-1, with TRBD2 matching 8 bases. The CDR3 covers 16 residues. Germline assignment: CDR1 SGHRS and CDR2 YFSETQ. Unmatched junction bases numbered 15, after V lost 6 bases and J lost 6 bases.

About this clone: Additional DNA sequences in this sample encode the identical CDR3. This chain connects TRBV30 to TRBJ2-7; tentative D call: TRBD1 (6 bases). Germline V gene sequence: CDR1 GTSNPN, CDR2 SVGIG (reference sequence). V was pared by 0 bases and J by 3 bases, with 9 bases between. This CDR3 region has 13 residues. The CDR3 reads CAWSVLGGYEQYF. DNA for the CDR3: TGTGCCTGGAGTGTACTAGGGGGCTACGAGCAGTACTTC.

CDR3 residues: CASSYPSYEQYF. For the CDR3, the DNA is TGTGCCAGCAGTTACCCGTCCTACGAGCAGTACTTC. The chain couples TRBV6-5 to TRBJ2-7; D gene uncertain. Between the trimmed V and J ends, which lost 2 bases and 1 base, there was a span of 3 bases. The CDR3 is 12 residues long. Germline V gene sequence: CDR1 MNHEY, CDR2 SVGAGI.

This chain uses TRBV6-1 with TRBJ2-3; tentatively, D is TRBD2 (6 bases). The CDR3 has 15 amino acids. Germline V lookup: CDR1 MNHNS, CDR2 SASEGT. V shed 7 bases and J shed 5 bases, with 19 bases lying between them. CDR3 amino acids: CASILRAGRQDTQYF. CDR3 DNA sequence: TGTGCCAGCATTCTTAGGGCAGGGAGGCAAGATACGCAGTATTTT.

This chain connects TRBV21-1 to TRBJ1-3. TRBV21-1 is labeled a pseudogene. This CDR3 has 16 amino acids. The CDR3: CASNGPGLTERDTIYF. DNA for the CDR3: TGTGCCAGCAACGGTCCGGGACTCACGGAACGGGACACCATATATTTT.

The genes are TRBV11-2 and TRBJ2-2; possible D gene TRBD1, 7 bases. The V gene lost 7 bases and the J gene lost 0 bases, with 9 bases spanning the gap. CDR3 length: 14 residues. The germline gives CDR1 SGHAT, CDR2 FQNNGV. DNA of the CDR3: TGTGCCAGCACCAGGGGGGCGAACACCGGGGAGCTGTTTTTT. Translating gives CASTRGANTGELFF.

The V and J genes are TRBV15 and TRBJ1-1; D perhaps matches TRBD1 (5 bases). Germline V gives CDR1 LNHNV, CDR2 YYDKDF (reference sequence). CDR3 size: 19 residues. Trimming removed 0 bases from V and 1 base from J, with 21 bases in between. The CDR3 DNA reads TGTGCCACCAGCAGAGATAGGAGGTCAGGGATGTTTAAGAACACTGAAGCTTTCTTT. Translating gives CATSRDRRSGMFKNTEAFF.

The rearrangement joins TRBV2 to TRBJ1-2; 9 bases map to TRBD1. CDR3 size: 15 residues. V dropped 6 bases and J dropped 4; count of bases not matched to a gene: 9. The germline CDR1 and CDR2 sequences are SNHLY and FYNNEI. CDR3 protein: CASRVEQGASYGYTF. The CDR3 DNA sequence: TGTGCCAGCAGAGTGGAACAGGGGGCTAGCTATGGCTACACCTTC.